This TCR beta chain is drawn from a study of cytomegalovirus exposure and HLA in healthy donors. CDR1 SGHAT and CDR2 FQNNGV come from the germline V gene. The CDR3 consists of 11 residues. Trimming took 6 bases from V and 8 from J, leaving 8 bases between them. The table came from immunoSEQ multiplex PCR; TCRdb's copy has only in-frame clones and leaves some out. The sample has tens of thousands of clones, around 94% seen once. The J gene is TRBJ1-3, the V gene TRBV11-2; D remains unclear. Sequencing input: PBMCs. The clonotype comes from a woman aged 18-29 years in good health and CMV-seropositive. CDR3 loop: CASSYSDTIYF. CDR3 nucleotide sequence: TGTGCCAGCAGTTACAGTGACACCATATATTTT. The full variable domain, with the rest looked up from reference TRBV11-2 and TRBJ1-3, is EAGVAQSPRYKIIEKRQSVAFWCNPISGHATLYWYQQILGQGPKLLIQFQNNGVVDDSQLPKDRFSAERLKGVDSTLKIQPAKLEDSAVYLCASSYSDTIYFGEGSWLTVV.